A single sample gave rise to the 24 T cell receptor beta chains below, sequenced in a study of blood T cell repertoires in COVID-19. Profiled with immunoSEQ multiplex PCR; TCRdb holds only in-frame clones, not every one. The sample gives about 320,000 clones, approximately 88% of which show up once; about 8.9% is in the top ten. What was sequenced was PBMCs or T cells enriched from blood (not recorded which). All receptors derive from a woman under 30 who had recovered from COVID-19.

V and J are TRBV19 and TRBJ1-4, with D maybe TRBD1 (5 bases). This CDR3 is built from 14 residues. Trimming took 9 bases from V and 10 from J, leaving 21 bases between them. CDR1 and CDR2 from the germline V gene are LNHDA and SQIVND (reference sequence). The CDR3 here is CASETTLVGGKLFF. The CDR3 DNA is TGTGCCAGCGAGACAACTCTTGTGGGGGGAAAACTGTTTTTT.

The V and J genes are TRBV3-1 (or the pseudogene TRBV3-2) and TRBJ1-6; no clear D. This CDR3 has 13 residues. Trimming stripped 2 bases from V and 7 bases from J, with 6 bases between. The germline V gene encodes CDR1 LGHDT and CDR2 YNNKEL (reference sequence). In nucleotides, the CDR3 is TGTGCCAGCAGCCAACGTCAGAATTCACCCCTCCACTTT. This translates into CASSQRQNSPLHF.

This chain uses TRBV6-2 or TRBV6-3 with TRBJ1-1, with D possibly matching TRBD1 (6 bases). Deletions cut 4 bases from V and 4 bases from J, with 16 bases between. Germline values: CDR1 MNHEY, CDR2 SVGEGT. The CDR3 is 15 residues long. The CDR3 reads CASSSMTGAGTEAFF. CDR3 sequence (DNA): TGTGCCAGCAGTTCCATGACAGGCGCGGGCACTGAAGCTTTCTTT.

The gene calls are TRBV7-9 and TRBJ2-5; D may be TRBD2 (6 bases). Germline CDR1 SEHNR, CDR2 FQNEAQ (reference sequence). The CDR3 extends over 14 amino acids. Trimming took 1 base from V and 1 from J, leaving 7 bases between them. CDR3 residues: CASSLVAAQETQYF. In nucleotides, the CDR3 is TGTGCCAGCAGCTTAGTAGCGGCCCAAGAGACCCAGTACTTC. The variable domain in full, with the rest retrieved from reference TRBV7-9 and TRBJ2-5, is DTGVSQNPRHKITKRGQNVTFRCDPISEHNRLYWYRQTLGQGPEFLTYFQNEAQLEKSRLLSDRFSAERPKGSFSTLEIQRTEQGDSAMYLCASSLVAAQETQYFGPGTRLLVL.

This clone appeared once. V usage is TRBV6-5 and J usage is TRBJ1-2; the match to TRBD1 covers 8 bases. CDR1 and CDR2 (germline): MNHEY, SVGAGI. V was pared by 6 bases and J by 7 bases, with 10 bases of the junction left unmatched. The CDR3 has 14 amino acids. The CDR3 DNA reads as TGTGCCAGCAGAGAGACGACAGGGGTCGGTGGCTACACCTTC. It yields the protein CASRETTGVGGYTF.

V and J are TRBV24-1 and TRBJ1-5, with 7 bases aligning to TRBD1. The ends lost 7 bases at V and 0 bases at J; junction bases unmatched: 11. CDR3 size: 17 residues. The V gene's germline CDR1 is KGHDR and CDR2 SFDVKD. CDR3 in amino acids: CATRGDRLKISNQPQHF. CDR3 DNA: TGTGCCACCAGGGGGGACAGACTAAAGATTAGCAATCAGCCCCAGCATTTT.

The chain recombines TRBV7-6 with TRBJ2-1, with 10 bases aligning to TRBD2. After removal of 3 bases from V and 0 bases from J, the junction contained 5 bases not matched to a gene. Germline-derived CDR1 and CDR2 are SGHVS and FNYEAQ. The CDR3 loop spans 17 amino acids. The CDR3 coding sequence is TGTGCCAGCAGCTTCGGGACTAGCGATGGCTCCTACAATGAGCAGTTCTTC. This encodes CASSFGTSDGSYNEQFF.

The CDR3, as DNA: TGTGCCAGCAGCTTAACAGCAGGGGGCTCGGCTGGCTACACCTTC. Protein product: CASSLTAGGSAGYTF. The J gene is TRBJ1-2, the V gene TRBV7-3; 8 nucleotides match TRBD1. CDR1 and CDR2 from the germline V gene are SGHTA and FQGTGA. The V gene end was trimmed by 0 bases and the J gene end by 7 bases; junction bases not matched to a gene: 7. CDR3 size: 15 residues.

This chain connects TRBV19 to TRBJ1-3; TRBD1 matches at 7 bases. The CDR3 is made up of 15 amino acids. Trimming removed 9 bases from V and 9 bases from J; junction bases left unmatched: 17. Germline assignment: CDR1 LNHDA and CDR2 SQIVND (reference sequence). As DNA, the CDR3 is TGTGCCAGCGGGAACCTCAGGAGGGGGCTTGGCACCATATATTTT. It is translated as CASGNLRRGLGTIYF.

This chain joins TRBV11-2 and TRBJ1-6; D uncertain. V lost 4 bases and J 9 bases, leaving 13 bases between the germline ends. This CDR3 has 14 amino acids. Germline-derived CDR1 and CDR2 are SGHAT and FQNNGV. CDR3 sequence: CASSSGFVSSPLHF. The CDR3 nucleotides are TGTGCCAGCAGCTCCGGGTTTGTCAGTTCACCCCTCCACTTT.

The CDR3 DNA follows: TGTGCCAGTGGGACAGGGAGCTCCTACGAGCAGTACTTC. This codes for CASGTGSSYEQYF. The chain couples TRBV7-9 to TRBJ2-7; 9 positions match TRBD1. Trimming removed 9 bases from V and 0 bases from J; junction bases left unmatched: 3. Germline CDR1 is SEHNR and CDR2 is FQNEAQ (reference sequence). The CDR3 consists of 13 residues.

For the CDR3, the DNA is TGCGCCAGCAGCCCTTGGACAGGGGTGAACACTGAAGCTTTCTTT. Protein sequence: CASSPWTGVNTEAFF. The rearrangement uses TRBV4-3 and TRBJ1-1, with 9 bases identical to TRBD1. CDR1 is LGHNA and CDR2 is YSLEER in the germline V gene. The CDR3 consists of 15 residues. After removal of 4 bases from V and 0 bases from J, the junction contained 3 bases not matched to a gene.

The rearrangement links TRBV7-2 to TRBJ1-2, with 10 bases that match TRBD1. Germline V gene sequence: CDR1 SGHTA, CDR2 FQGNSA. The CDR3 runs to 16 residues. V shed 4 bases and J 8 bases; nucleotides not matched to a gene: 13. The CDR3 DNA reads TGTGCCAGCAGCTCCACGACCGGGACAGGGGAGAAGGGCTACACCTTC. Residues: CASSSTTGTGEKGYTF.

This clone was detected a few times. CDR3 region: CASSIDDSVTGELFF. The CDR3 nucleotides are TGTGCCAGTAGTATCGATGACTCCGTGACCGGGGAGCTGTTTTTT. V usage is TRBV19 and J usage is TRBJ2-2; D is undetermined. Germline CDR1 LNHDA, CDR2 SQIVND (reference sequence). CDR3 size: 15 residues. Trimming took off 3 bases at V and 5 bases at J, with 13 bases between the two ends.

Only one count was recorded for this clone. The chain has TRBV7-9 and TRBJ1-4; 10 bases agree with TRBD1. The CDR3 covers 17 residues. Germline V lookup: CDR1 SEHNR, CDR2 FQNEAQ (reference sequence). V shed 5 bases and J 8 bases; nucleotides not matched to a gene: 14. The CDR3 reads CASSPGQGGSIREKLFF. Written as DNA, the CDR3 is TGTGCCAGCAGCCCTGGACAGGGGGGGTCTATCCGCGAAAAACTGTTTTTT.

This clone was found once. This chain joins TRBV19 and TRBJ2-3; 7 nucleotides align to TRBD2. This CDR3 region has 13 residues. V trimming: 5 bases; J trimming: 13 bases; junction bases outside the gene matches: 12. Germline V CDR1 and CDR2: LNHDA, SQIVND (reference sequence). CDR3 sequence reads: CASSGSGPSGKYF. CDR3 sequence (DNA): TGTGCCAGTAGTGGTAGCGGGCCCTCGGGGAAGTATTTT.

The chain joins TRBV7-6 to TRBJ1-6; the D gene is possibly TRBD1 (5 bases). The CDR3 covers 12 residues. The germline V and J ends were trimmed by 8 bases and 7 bases, with 9 bases remaining between them. Germline V CDR1 and CDR2: SGHVS, FNYEAQ. Here the CDR3 reads CASPRGNSPLHF. Written as DNA, the CDR3 is TGTGCCAGCCCAAGGGGCAATTCACCCCTCCACTTT.

V gene TRBV9 combines with J gene TRBJ2-3; 9 nucleotides align to TRBD2. The junction had 5 bases not matched to a gene; V was cut back by 5 bases and J by 1 base. From germline, CDR1 is SGDLS and CDR2 YYNGEE. The CDR3 runs 15 residues. CDR3 nucleotides: TGTGCCAGCAGTACCTTAGCGGGAGGCACAGATACGCAGTATTTT. Translating it yields CASSTLAGGTDTQYF. The full variable domain, with the rest looked up from reference TRBV9 and TRBJ2-3, is DSGVTQTPKHLITATGQRVTLRCSPRSGDLSVYWYQQSLDQGLQFLIQYYNGEERAKGNILERFSAQQFPDLHSELNLSSLELGDSALYFCASSTLAGGTDTQYFGPGTRLTVL.

The rearrangement uses TRBV19 and TRBJ2-6; no definite D call. Germline CDR1 reads LNHDA; CDR2 reads SQIVND (reference sequence). V lost 6 bases and J lost 0, with 3 bases in between. There are 13 residues in the CDR3. The CDR3: CASSSSGANVLTF. The CDR3, as DNA: TGTGCCAGTAGCAGCTCTGGGGCCAACGTCCTGACTTTC.

The chain links TRBV27 to TRBJ1-5, with D possibly matching TRBD1 (6 bases). There are 16 residues in the CDR3. The germline V gene has CDR1 MNHEY and CDR2 SMNVEV (reference sequence). Trimming stripped 5 bases from V and 2 bases from J, with 16 bases between. CDR3 region: CASSVNTGYGNQPQHF. Here the CDR3 DNA reads TGTGCCAGCAGTGTAAATACAGGGTATGGCAATCAGCCCCAGCATTTT.

The rearrangement links TRBV7-2 to TRBJ2-7; 12 nucleotides line up with TRBD1. This CDR3 is built from 16 residues. V lost 5 bases to trimming and J lost 7 bases; unmatched junction nucleotides: 12. CDR1 is SGHTA, CDR2 FQGNSA, per germline. The CDR3 DNA reads as TGTGCCAGCAGCATTAACGGGGGACAGGGGGCGGGAGAGCAGTACTTC. Protein: CASSINGGQGAGEQYF.

The chain carries TRBV21-1 and TRBJ2-7; whether TRBD1, the table's D call, matches the DNA was not checked. TRBV21-1 is designated a pseudogene. The CDR3 is made up of 20 amino acids. The CDR3 protein is CASSTLYGRQPDRDAYEQYF. The CDR3 bases are TGTGCCAGCAGCACACTCTATGGCCGGCAACCGGACAGGGATGCCTACGAGCAGTACTTC.

The rearrangement joins TRBV27 to TRBJ1-6; tentative D call: TRBD1 (6 bases). CDR3 length: 17 residues. Germline CDR1 and CDR2: MNHEY and SMNVEV (reference sequence). V dropped 1 base and J dropped 10 bases, with 20 bases sitting between them. The CDR3, as DNA: TGTGCCAGCAGTTTATTATATGTTTCAGGGGTGGGATCACCCCTCCACTTT. Protein: CASSLLYVSGVGSPLHF.

This clone was observed once. The chain recombines TRBV7-9 with TRBJ1-4, with D tentatively TRBD1 (5 bases). V was shortened by 5 bases and J by 0 bases, with 10 bases between the two germline ends. The CDR3 is 15 amino acids. CDR1 and CDR2 from the germline V gene are SEHNR and FQNEAQ (reference sequence). This CDR3 is CASSPRTTTNEKLFF. CDR3 DNA: TGTGCCAGCAGCCCGCGGACAACAACTAATGAAAAACTGTTTTTT.